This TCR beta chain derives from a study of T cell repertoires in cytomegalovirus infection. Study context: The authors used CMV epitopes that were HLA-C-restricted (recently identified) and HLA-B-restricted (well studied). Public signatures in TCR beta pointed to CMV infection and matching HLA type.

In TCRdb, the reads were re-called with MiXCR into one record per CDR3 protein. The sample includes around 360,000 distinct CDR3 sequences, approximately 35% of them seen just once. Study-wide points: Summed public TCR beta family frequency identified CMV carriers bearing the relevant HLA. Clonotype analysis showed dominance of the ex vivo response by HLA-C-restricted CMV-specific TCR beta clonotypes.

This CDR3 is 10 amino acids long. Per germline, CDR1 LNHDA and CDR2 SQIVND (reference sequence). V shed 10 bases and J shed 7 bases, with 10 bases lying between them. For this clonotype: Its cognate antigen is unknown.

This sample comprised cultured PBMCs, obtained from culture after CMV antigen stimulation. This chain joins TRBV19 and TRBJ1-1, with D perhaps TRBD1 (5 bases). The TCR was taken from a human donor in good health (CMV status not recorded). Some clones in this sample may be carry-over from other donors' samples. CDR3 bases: TGTGCCAAGAAAAGGGGTGAAGCTTTCTTT. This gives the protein CAKKRGEAFF.